The 19 T cell receptor beta chains given below trace back to one sample, sequenced in a study of control samples from healthy donors and cancer patients. The repertoire was sequenced with immunoSEQ multiplex PCR; TCRdb's copy has only in-frame clones and lacks some. Found here are about 75,000 clones, roughly 84% of them singletons; the top ten hold approximately 15%. The source material was blood. These receptors originate from a man aged 45-60 years in good health.

The rearrangement joins TRBV30 to TRBJ1-4; 7 bases agree with TRBD1. Germline CDR1 GTSNPN, CDR2 SVGIG (reference sequence). There are 13 residues in the CDR3. The J segment lost 8 bases and the V segment lost 0 bases, leaving 3 bases of the junction unmatched. This chain's CDR3 is CAWSVIQGEKLFF. CDR3 coding DNA: TGTGCCTGGAGTGTAATACAGGGGGAAAAACTGTTTTTT.

The count of this clone is one. CDR3: CASSSQDREAGELFF. The CDR3 region has the DNA TGTGCCAGCAGCTCGCAGGACAGGGAGGCCGGGGAGCTGTTTTTT. This chain links TRBV7-2 with TRBJ2-2, with 8 bases fitting TRBD1. The ends lost 4 bases at V and 6 bases at J; junction bases unmatched: 7. Germline CDR1 SGHTA, CDR2 FQGNSA. The CDR3 is 15 residues long. Filled out from reference TRBV7-2 and TRBJ2-2, the complete variable domain reads GAGVSQSPSNKVTEKGKDVELRCDPISGHTALYWYRQSLGQGLEFLIYFQGNSAPDKSGLPSDRFSAERTGGSVSTLTIQRTQQEDSAVYLCASSSQDREAGELFFGEGSRLTVL.

V and J are TRBV12-3 or TRBV12-4 and TRBJ2-5; maybe TRBD2 (6 bases). The CDR3 is made up of 13 amino acids. Trimming took 10 bases from V and 5 from J, leaving 17 bases between them. The CDR3 loop is CAMEGSGWETQYF. The DNA of the CDR3 is TGTGCCATGGAGGGTTCCGGGTGGGAGACCCAGTACTTC.

This chain uses TRBV15 with TRBJ2-5, with D tentatively TRBD1 (6 bases). The V and J ends lost 3 bases and 2 bases respectively, with 19 bases between them. Per germline, CDR1 LNHNV and CDR2 YYDKDF (reference sequence). This CDR3 contains 17 residues. The CDR3 coding sequence is TGTGCCACCAGCAGCGACTCCCGAGGGACACTGCAAGAGACCCAGTACTTC. This encodes CATSSDSRGTLQETQYF.

This clone was counted a single time. The chain couples TRBV14 to TRBJ1-1, with a possible D match to TRBD1 (6 bases). CDR1 and CDR2 from the germline V gene are SGHDN and FVKESK. With 4 bases removed from V and 7 bases from J, the gap between germline ends came to 13 bases. CDR3 length: 13 residues. The CDR3 sequence is CASSPRGGGEAFF. DNA of the CDR3: TGTGCCAGCAGCCCTAGGGGGGGAGGTGAAGCTTTCTTT.

V usage is TRBV5-6 and J usage is TRBJ2-5; 7 positions agree with TRBD2. Losses at the gene ends were 6 bases for V and 3 bases for J; bases not matched to a gene: 5. Germline lookup yields CDR1 SGHDT and CDR2 YYEEEE. This CDR3 has 13 amino acids. As DNA, the CDR3 is TGTGCCAGCATCGGTGCGGGAGAAGAGACCCAGTACTTC. This codes for CASIGAGEETQYF.

The chain employs TRBV28 and TRBJ1-1; D gene uncertain. CDR3 length: 12 residues. With 5 bases removed from V and 1 base from J, the gap between germline ends came to 5 bases. Per germline, CDR1 MDHEN and CDR2 SYDVKM. For the CDR3, the DNA is TGTGCCAGCAGTGTGGAGAACACTGAAGCTTTCTTT. Protein sequence: CASSVENTEAFF.

The V call is TRBV12-3 or TRBV12-4, the J call TRBJ1-2; no clear D. Trimming removed 5 bases at V and 4 bases at J, with 8 bases between. The CDR3 has 12 amino acids. The CDR3 region is CASSPTTYGYTF. The DNA for the CDR3 is TGTGCCAGCAGTCCCACTACCTATGGCTACACCTTC.

The J gene is TRBJ1-2, the V gene TRBV20-1, with no clear D. Trimming cost V 3 bases and J 2 bases, with 13 bases left between them. CDR3 size: 14 residues. CDR1 DFQATT and CDR2 SNEGSKA come from the germline V gene (reference sequence). The CDR3 region is CSASGRSTNYGYTF. CDR3 DNA sequence: TGCAGTGCTAGTGGACGCTCGACCAACTATGGCTACACCTTC.

The gene calls are TRBV9 and TRBJ2-5; maybe TRBD2 (6 bases). CDR3 length equals 16 residues. CDR1 and CDR2 from the germline V gene are SGDLS and YYNGEE. V was pared by 0 bases and J by 1 base, with 13 bases between. The CDR3 DNA is TGTGCCAGCAGCGTAGCTACGCGGACTACCCAAGAGACCCAGTACTTC. Protein sequence: CASSVATRTTQETQYF.

The rearrangement uses TRBV19 and TRBJ2-2; 8 positions match TRBD2. CDR1 is LNHDA, CDR2 SQIVND, per germline (reference sequence). This CDR3 region has 14 residues. The ends lost 8 bases at V and 1 base at J; junction bases unmatched: 3. The chain's CDR3 is CASVTSGNTGELFF. The CDR3 nucleotides are TGTGCCAGTGTTACTAGCGGGAACACCGGGGAGCTGTTTTTT.

V is TRBV19 and J is TRBJ2-1, with 11 bases aligning to TRBD2. CDR1 and CDR2 (germline): LNHDA, SQIVND (reference sequence). The CDR3 contains 16 residues. With V trimmed by 4 bases and J by 5 bases, 7 bases remained unmatched. CDR3 protein: CASSTPGLADDNEQFF. CDR3 DNA: TGTGCCAGTAGTACTCCGGGACTAGCGGACGACAATGAGCAGTTCTTC.

This clone has a handful of counts. The CDR3 sequence: CASSQELAELDYNEQFF. CDR3 DNA: TGCGCCAGCAGCCAAGAACTTGCGGAGCTTGACTACAATGAGCAGTTCTTC. The chain recombines TRBV4-3 with TRBJ2-1; D remains unclear. The CDR3 loop spans 17 amino acids. Trimming removed 0 bases from V and 3 bases from J, with 15 bases in between. The germline CDR1 and CDR2 sequences are LGHNA and YSLEER.

The J gene is TRBJ2-7, the V gene TRBV3-1 (or the pseudogene TRBV3-2); D uncertain. The CDR3 is 12 amino acids. Germline V lookup: CDR1 LGHDT, CDR2 YNNKEL (reference sequence). Trimming took off 6 bases at V and 7 bases at J, with 13 bases between the two ends. CDR3 protein: CASRRTSGEQYF. CDR3 DNA: TGTGCCAGCAGGCGGACCTCTGGGGAGCAGTACTTC.

The V and J genes are TRBV3-1 (or the pseudogene TRBV3-2) and TRBJ1-2; D is possibly TRBD1 (6 bases). The ends were cut back, 4 bases at V and 8 bases at J, with 20 bases in the middle. The CDR3 length is 15 residues. In germline, CDR1 is LGHDT, CDR2 YNNKEL (reference sequence). Written as DNA, the CDR3 is TGTGCCAGCAGCCTGAAGGGGGGCTGGGGGGTAGGCTACACCTTC. Its protein product is CASSLKGGWGVGYTF.

Relative to its sample, this clone is medium-sized. Distinct nucleotide sequences in the sample also encode this CDR3. The chain is built from TRBV27 and TRBJ2-7; no reliable D call. Germline values: CDR1 MNHEY, CDR2 SMNVEV (reference sequence). V was cut by 3 bases and J by 0 bases, with 9 bases left in between. The CDR3 runs 14 residues. CDR3 nucleotide sequence: TGTGCCAGCAGTTTGACCACCAACTCCTACGAGCAGTACTTC. Translated, it gives CASSLTTNSYEQYF.

Regarding this clone: The sample has other DNA sequences that encode this CDR3 too. The DNA for the CDR3 is TGTGCCACCAGTGACCCTGGACTAGCGCGGCGCGAGCAGTTCTTC. It encodes CATSDPGLARREQFF. The rearrangement joins TRBV24-1 to TRBJ2-1; TRBD2 matches at 9 bases. Per the germline V gene, CDR1 is KGHDR and CDR2 is SFDVKD. The length of the CDR3 is 15 residues. V trimming: 4 bases; J trimming: 10 bases; junction bases outside the gene matches: 10.

This rearrangement joins TRBV10-3 to TRBJ1-6; no clear D. The CDR3 is 12 residues long. Trimming removed 11 bases from V and 9 bases from J, with 14 bases in between. From germline, CDR1 is ENHRY and CDR2 SYGVKD. The CDR3 region is CAADSGSSPLHF. CDR3 bases: TGTGCCGCCGATAGCGGGAGTTCACCCCTCCACTTT.

This chain connects TRBV18 to TRBJ2-7; D perhaps matches TRBD1 (6 bases). The CDR3 sequence is 16 residues long. V was pared by 3 bases and J by 2 bases, with 17 bases between. Germline assignment: CDR1 KGHSH and CDR2 LQKENI. The CDR3 coding sequence is TGTGCCAGCTCACCCCGAGTTGGGGGCTCAACCTACGAGCAGTACTTC. It codes for CASSPRVGGSTYEQYF.